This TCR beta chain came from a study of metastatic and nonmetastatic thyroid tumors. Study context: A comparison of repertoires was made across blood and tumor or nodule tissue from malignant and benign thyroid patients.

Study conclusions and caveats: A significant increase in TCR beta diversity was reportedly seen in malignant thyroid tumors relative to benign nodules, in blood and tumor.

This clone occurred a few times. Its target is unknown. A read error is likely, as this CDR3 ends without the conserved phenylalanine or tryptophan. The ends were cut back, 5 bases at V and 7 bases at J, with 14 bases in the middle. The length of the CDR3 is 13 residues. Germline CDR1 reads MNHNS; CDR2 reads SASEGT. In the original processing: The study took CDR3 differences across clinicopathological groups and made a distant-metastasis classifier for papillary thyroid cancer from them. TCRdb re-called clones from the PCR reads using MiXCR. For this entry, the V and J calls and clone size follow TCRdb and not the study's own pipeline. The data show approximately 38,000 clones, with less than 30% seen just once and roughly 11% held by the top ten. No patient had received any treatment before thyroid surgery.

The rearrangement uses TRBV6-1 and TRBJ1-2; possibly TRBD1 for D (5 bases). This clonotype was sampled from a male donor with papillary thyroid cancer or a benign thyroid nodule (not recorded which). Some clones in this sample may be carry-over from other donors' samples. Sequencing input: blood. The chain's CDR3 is CASSPRAGTGYTS. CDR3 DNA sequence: TGTGCCAGCAGTCCCAGGGCAGGAACTGGCTACACCTCC.